Many counts were recorded for the clone carrying this TCR beta chain. Follow-up blood was drawn about 14 weeks, roughly three months, after antiretroviral therapy began. Whole blood was used without fractionation, so all unsorted peripheral T cells were included. V lost 1 base to trimming and J lost 0 bases; unmatched junction nucleotides: 0. There are 16 residues in the CDR3. Germline lookup yields CDR1 SGHKS and CDR2 YYEKEE (reference sequence). The data originate from a study of HIV-infected patients and healthy controls. About 480 ng RNA was reverse transcribed with alpha and beta constant-region primers. Using multiplexing indices, alpha and beta chain libraries were generated apart by chain-specific third strand synthesis. One entry per CDR3 protein, called by TCRdb with MiXCR from the 5' RACE reads. The repertoire holds more than 15,000 distinct CDR3 sequences, with roughly 7.9% as singletons.

The V call is TRBV5-5, the J call TRBJ1-6; TRBD1 matches at 8 bases. The source material was blood, sampled during antiretroviral therapy. The sequence was collected from an adult with HIV infection. The CDR3 DNA reads TGTGCCAGCAGCTTGACAGGGGGCTCCTATAATTCACCCCTCCACTTT. This gives the protein CASSLTGGSYNSPLHF.